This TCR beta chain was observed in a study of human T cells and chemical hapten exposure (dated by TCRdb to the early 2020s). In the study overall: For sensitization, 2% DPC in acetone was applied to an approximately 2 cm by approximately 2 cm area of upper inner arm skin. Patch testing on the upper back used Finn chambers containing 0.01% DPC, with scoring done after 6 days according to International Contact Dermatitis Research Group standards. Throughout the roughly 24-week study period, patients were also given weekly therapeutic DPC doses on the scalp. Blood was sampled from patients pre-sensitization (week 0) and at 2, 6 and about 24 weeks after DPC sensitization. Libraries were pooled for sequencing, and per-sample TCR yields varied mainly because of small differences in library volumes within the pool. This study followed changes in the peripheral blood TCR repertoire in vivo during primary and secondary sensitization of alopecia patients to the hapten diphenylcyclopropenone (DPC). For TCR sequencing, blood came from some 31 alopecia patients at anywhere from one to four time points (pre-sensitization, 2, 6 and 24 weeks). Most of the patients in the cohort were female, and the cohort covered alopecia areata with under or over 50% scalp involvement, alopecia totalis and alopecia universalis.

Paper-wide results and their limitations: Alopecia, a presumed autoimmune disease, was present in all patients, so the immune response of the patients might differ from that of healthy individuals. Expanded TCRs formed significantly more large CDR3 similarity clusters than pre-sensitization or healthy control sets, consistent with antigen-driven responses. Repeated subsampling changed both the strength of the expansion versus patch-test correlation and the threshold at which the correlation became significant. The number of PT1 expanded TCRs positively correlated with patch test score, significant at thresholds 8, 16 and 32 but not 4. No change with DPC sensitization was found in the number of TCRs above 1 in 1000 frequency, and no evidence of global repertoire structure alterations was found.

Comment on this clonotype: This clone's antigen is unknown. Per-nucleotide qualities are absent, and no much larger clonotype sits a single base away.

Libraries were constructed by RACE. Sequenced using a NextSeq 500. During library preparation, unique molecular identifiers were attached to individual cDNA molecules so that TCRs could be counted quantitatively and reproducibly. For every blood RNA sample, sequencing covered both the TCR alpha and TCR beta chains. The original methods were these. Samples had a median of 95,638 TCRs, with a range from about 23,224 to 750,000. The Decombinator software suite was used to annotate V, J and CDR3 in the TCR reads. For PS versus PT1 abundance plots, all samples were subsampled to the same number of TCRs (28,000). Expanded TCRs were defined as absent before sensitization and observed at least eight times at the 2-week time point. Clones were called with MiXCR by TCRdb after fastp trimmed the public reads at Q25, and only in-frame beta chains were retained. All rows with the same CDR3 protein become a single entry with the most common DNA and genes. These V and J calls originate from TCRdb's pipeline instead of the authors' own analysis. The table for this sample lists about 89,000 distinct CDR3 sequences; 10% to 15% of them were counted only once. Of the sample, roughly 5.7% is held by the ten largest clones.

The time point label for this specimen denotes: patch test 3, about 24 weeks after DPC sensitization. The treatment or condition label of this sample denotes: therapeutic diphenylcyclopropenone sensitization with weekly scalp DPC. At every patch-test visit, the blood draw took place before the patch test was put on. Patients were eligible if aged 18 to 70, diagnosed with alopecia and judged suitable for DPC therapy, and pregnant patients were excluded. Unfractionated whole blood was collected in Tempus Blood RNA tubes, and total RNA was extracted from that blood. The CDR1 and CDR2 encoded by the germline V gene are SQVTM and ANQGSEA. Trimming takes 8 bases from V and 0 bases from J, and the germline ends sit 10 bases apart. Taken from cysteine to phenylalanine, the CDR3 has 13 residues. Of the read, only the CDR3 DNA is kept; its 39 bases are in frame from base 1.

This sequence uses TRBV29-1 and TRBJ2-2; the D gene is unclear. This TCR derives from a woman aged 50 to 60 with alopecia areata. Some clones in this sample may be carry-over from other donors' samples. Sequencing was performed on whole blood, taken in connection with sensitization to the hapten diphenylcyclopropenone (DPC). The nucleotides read TGCAGCTCCTCGGTAACGAACACCGGGGAGCTGTTTTTT. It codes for CSSSVTNTGELFF.